This T cell receptor beta chain was sequenced for a study of PD-L1 blockade in urothelial cancer. Method: immunoSEQ multiplex PCR; TCRdb's copy keeps in-frame clones and lacks some. The table includes 35,000 to 45,000 clones, nearly 90% detected once. V was cut by 1 base and J by 0 bases, with 13 bases left in between. CDR3 length: 17 residues. The germline CDR1 and CDR2 sequences are LGHNA and YNFKEQ. Regarding time point: pretreatment peripheral blood. The V gene is TRBV4-2, the J gene TRBJ2-1, with D possibly matching TRBD2 (7 bases). The TCR originated in a donor older than 35 with urothelial cancer. The material sequenced was PBMCs, taken around atezolizumab (anti-PD-L1) treatment. CDR3 sequence: CASSQVGGAHSYNEQFF. The CDR3 DNA reads as TGTGCCAGCAGCCAAGTGGGGGGGGCCCACTCCTACAATGAGCAGTTCTTC.